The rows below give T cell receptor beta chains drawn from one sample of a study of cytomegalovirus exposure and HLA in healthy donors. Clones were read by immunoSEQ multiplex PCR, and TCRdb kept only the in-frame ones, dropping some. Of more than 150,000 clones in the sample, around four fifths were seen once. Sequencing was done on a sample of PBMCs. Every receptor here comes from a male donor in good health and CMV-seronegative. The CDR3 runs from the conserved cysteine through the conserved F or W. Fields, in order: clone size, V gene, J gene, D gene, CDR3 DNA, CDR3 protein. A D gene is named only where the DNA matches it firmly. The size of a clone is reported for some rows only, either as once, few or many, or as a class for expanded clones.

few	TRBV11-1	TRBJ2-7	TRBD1	TGTGCCAGCAGCATAACAGGGGGCGCGGGCCTCGAGCAGTACTTC	CASSITGGAGLEQYF
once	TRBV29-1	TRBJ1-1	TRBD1	TGCAGCGTTGAACGACAGGGCAACACTGAAGCTTTCTTT	CSVERQGNTEAFF
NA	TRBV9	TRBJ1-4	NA	TGTGCCAGCAGCGCGAGAGGGGGTATCGCAACTAATGAAAAACTGTTTTTT	CASSARGGIATNEKLFF
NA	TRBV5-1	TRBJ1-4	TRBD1	TGCGCCAGCAGCTTGTCGGGACAGGGCGGCGAAAAACTGTTTTTT	CASSLSGQGGEKLFF
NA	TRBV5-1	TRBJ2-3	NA	TGCGCCAGCAGCTTGGCGGGAGTAGGCACAGATACGCAGTATTTT	CASSLAGVGTDTQYF
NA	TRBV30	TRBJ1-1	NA	TGTGCCTGGAAAGAAGACAGGGAAGCTTTCTTT	CAWKEDREAFF
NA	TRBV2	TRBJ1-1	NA	TGTGCCAGCAGTATGACAGAATCCACTGAAGCTTTCTTT	CASSMTESTEAFF
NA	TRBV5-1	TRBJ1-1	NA	TGCGCCAGCAGCTTGTCCCCAGGAACGAACACTGAAGCTTTCTTT	CASSLSPGTNTEAFF
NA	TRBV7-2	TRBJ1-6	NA	TGTGCCAGCAGCTTAAGAACCGGGATCAAGAATTCACCCCTCCACTTT	CASSLRTGIKNSPLHF
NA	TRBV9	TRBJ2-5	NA	TGTGCCAGCAGCCTTAGTAGGGAGGAGACCCAGTACTTC	CASSLSREETQYF
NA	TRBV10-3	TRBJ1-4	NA	TGTGCCATCAGTGAGGGACTGGACCTCGGAAAGCTGTTTTTT	CAISEGLDLGKLFF
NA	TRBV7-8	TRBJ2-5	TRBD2	TGTGCCAGCAGCTTATCAGCGGGGACGGAGACCCAGTACTTC	CASSLSAGTETQYF
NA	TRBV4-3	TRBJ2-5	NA	TGCGCCAGCAGCCAGGCAGGCAGCCCATCCCCTTCGGAGACCCAGTACTTC	CASSQAGSPSPSETQYF
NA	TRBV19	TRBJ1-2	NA	TGTGCCAGTAGTATGCCCCCCAAGAGCGCGAACTATGGCTACACCTTC	CASSMPPKSANYGYTF
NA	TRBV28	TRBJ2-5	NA	TGTGCCAGCAGCTACTATAGGGGGAGGGTTCAGGAGACCCAGTACTTC	CASSYYRGRVQETQYF
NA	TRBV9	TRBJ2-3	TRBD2	TGTGCCAGCAGCGTGCCTAGCGGGAGGGTTACAGATACGCAGTATTTT	CASSVPSGRVTDTQYF
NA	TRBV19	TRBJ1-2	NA	TGTGCCAGTAGTATTGGGGCAGAAAACTATGGCTACACCTTC	CASSIGAENYGYTF
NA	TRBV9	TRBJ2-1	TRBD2	TGTGCCAGCAGCGTAGAACTAGCGGGATACAATGAGCAGTTCTTC	CASSVELAGYNEQFF
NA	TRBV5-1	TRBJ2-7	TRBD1	TGCGCCAGCAGCTCCAGGGACAGGGGCACCTACGAGCAGTACTTC	CASSSRDRGTYEQYF
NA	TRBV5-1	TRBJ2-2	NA	TGCGCCAGCAGCTTGACAGGGCAGGGCGGGGAGCTGTTTTTT	CASSLTGQGGELFF
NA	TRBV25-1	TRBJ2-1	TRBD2	TGTGCCAGCAGTCCCCCGGGACTAGCGGGAGGGAAGAATGAGCAGTTCTTC	CASSPPGLAGGKNEQFF
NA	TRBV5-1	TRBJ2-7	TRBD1	TGCGCCAGCAGCTTGGGACAGGGGGTGGGCGAGCAGTACTTC	CASSLGQGVGEQYF
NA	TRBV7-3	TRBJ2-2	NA	TGTGCCAGCAGCTTAGGAGGGGCACCCGGGGAGCTGTTTTTT	CASSLGGAPGELFF
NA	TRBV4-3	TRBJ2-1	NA	TGCGCCAGCAGCCAAGATCTCGGTAACTACAATGAGCAGTTCTTC	CASSQDLGNYNEQFF
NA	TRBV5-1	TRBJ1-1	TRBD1	TGCGCCAGCAGCTACGGGACAGGGAACACTGAAGCTTTCTTT	CASSYGTGNTEAFF
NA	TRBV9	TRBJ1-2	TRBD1	TGTGCCAGCAGCGAAAACAGGGGTATGGATGGCTACACCTTC	CASSENRGMDGYTF
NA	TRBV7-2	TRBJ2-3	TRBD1	TGTGCCAGCAGCTTAGACGCAGGGGGAGATACGCAGTATTTT	CASSLDAGGDTQYF
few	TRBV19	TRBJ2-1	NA	TGTGCCAGTAGTATGAGCGTGTTCAATGAGCAGTTCTTC	CASSMSVFNEQFF
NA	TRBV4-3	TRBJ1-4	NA	TGCGCCAGCAGCCTCACAGGGCGAGCAACTAATGAAAAACTGTTTTTT	CASSLTGRATNEKLFF
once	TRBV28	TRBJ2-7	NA	TGTGCCAGCAGTTTTGGAGGCGAGCAGTACTTC	CASSFGGEQYF
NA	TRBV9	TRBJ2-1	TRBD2	TGTGCCAGCAGCCCCCGCCTAGCGGGGTCCTACAATGAGCAGTTCTTC	CASSPRLAGSYNEQFF
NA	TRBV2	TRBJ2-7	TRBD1	TGTGCCAGCAGTGGGACAGGGGGCCGGAGCTACGAGCAGTACTTC	CASSGTGGRSYEQYF